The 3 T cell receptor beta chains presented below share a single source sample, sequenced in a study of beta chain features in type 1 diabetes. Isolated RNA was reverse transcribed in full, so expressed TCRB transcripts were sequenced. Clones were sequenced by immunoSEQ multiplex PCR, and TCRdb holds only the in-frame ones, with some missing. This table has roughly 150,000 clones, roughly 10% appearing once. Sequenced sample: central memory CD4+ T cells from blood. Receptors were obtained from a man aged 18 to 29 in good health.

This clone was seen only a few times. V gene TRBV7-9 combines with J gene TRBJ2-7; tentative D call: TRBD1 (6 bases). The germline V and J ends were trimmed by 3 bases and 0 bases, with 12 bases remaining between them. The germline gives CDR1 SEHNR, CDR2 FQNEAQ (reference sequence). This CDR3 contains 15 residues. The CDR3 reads CASSFSGVSSYEQYF. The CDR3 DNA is TGTGCCAGCAGCTTTTCAGGGGTGAGCTCCTACGAGCAGTACTTC.

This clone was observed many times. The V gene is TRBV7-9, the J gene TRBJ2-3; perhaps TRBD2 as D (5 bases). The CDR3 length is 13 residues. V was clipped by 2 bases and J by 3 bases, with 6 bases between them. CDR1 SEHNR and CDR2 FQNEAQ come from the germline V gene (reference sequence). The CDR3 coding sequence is TGTGCCAGCAGCTTATCGGGAACAGATACGCAGTATTTT. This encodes CASSLSGTDTQYF.

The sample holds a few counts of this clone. CDR3 bases: TGCGCCAGCAGCCAAGATGGAGCCCCGACAGGGACCAGGGCGGAAAAACTGTTTTTT. Its translation is CASSQDGAPTGTRAEKLFF. V gene TRBV4-1 combines with J gene TRBJ1-4; 7 positions match TRBD1. Per germline, CDR1 MGHRA and CDR2 YSYEKL. There are 19 residues in the CDR3. With V trimmed by 0 bases and J by 8 bases, 18 bases remained unmatched.